One sample yielded the 2 T cell receptor beta chains listed below, sequenced in a study of blood T cell repertoires in COVID-19. The assay was immunoSEQ multiplex PCR, and TCRdb's table has in-frame clones only and misses some. The sample lists about 250,000 clones; about 88% were seen once. The sample taken for sequencing was PBMCs or T cells enriched from blood (not recorded which). The receptors here all came from a woman between 45 and 65 years old who had recovered from COVID-19.

V and J are TRBV2 and TRBJ2-5, with 11 positions matching TRBD1. Germline values: CDR1 SNHLY, CDR2 FYNNEI. The CDR3 length is 14 residues. The trim removed 6 bases at V and 3 bases at J, leaving 3 bases unmatched. DNA for the CDR3: TGTGCCAGCAGCGGGACAGGGGGAAAAGAGACCCAGTACTTC. It encodes CASSGTGGKETQYF.

The chain combines TRBV4-2 with TRBJ1-2; 8 bases map to TRBD1. The CDR3 contains 13 residues. V lost 3 bases and J lost 4; bases outside the gene matches: 1. Germline loops: CDR1 LGHNA, CDR2 YNFKEQ. The CDR3 here is CASSQGTGYGYTF. As DNA, the CDR3 is TGTGCCAGCAGCCAGGGGACAGGCTATGGCTACACCTTC.